This TCR beta chain came from a study of blood T cell repertoires in COVID-19. With 3 bases clipped from V and 4 bases from J, the junction kept 6 bases outside the gene matches. Germline CDR1 and CDR2: LNHNV and YYDKDF (reference sequence). This CDR3 comprises 16 residues. Assay used: immunoSEQ multiplex PCR; TCRdb lists only in-frame clones, some missing. The repertoire holds 90,000 to 100,000 clones, with over 80% as singletons. The sample was peripheral blood. The TCR originated in a man in his 70s with active or convalescent COVID-19. The rearrangement joins TRBV15 to TRBJ2-5; 12 bases map to TRBD2. The CDR3 sequence: CATSSPSGGALETQYF. For the CDR3, the DNA is TGTGCCACCAGCAGCCCTAGCGGGGGGGCCCTAGAGACCCAGTACTTC.